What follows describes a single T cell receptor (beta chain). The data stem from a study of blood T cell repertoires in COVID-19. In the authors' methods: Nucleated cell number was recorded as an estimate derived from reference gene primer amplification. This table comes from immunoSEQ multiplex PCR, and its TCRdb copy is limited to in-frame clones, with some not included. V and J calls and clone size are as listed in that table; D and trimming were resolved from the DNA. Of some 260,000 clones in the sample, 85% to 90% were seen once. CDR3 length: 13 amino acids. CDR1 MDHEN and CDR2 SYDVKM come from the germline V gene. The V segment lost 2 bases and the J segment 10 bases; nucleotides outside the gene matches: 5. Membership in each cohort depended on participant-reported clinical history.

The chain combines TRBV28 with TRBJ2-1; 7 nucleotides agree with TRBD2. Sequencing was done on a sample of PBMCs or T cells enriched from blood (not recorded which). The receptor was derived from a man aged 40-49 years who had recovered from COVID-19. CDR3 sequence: CASSLAGEREQFF. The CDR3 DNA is TGTGCCAGCAGTTTAGCGGGAGAGCGAGAGCAGTTCTTC.